These 18 T cell receptor beta chains came from one sample sequenced in a study of blood T cell repertoires in COVID-19. Clones were read by immunoSEQ multiplex PCR, and TCRdb kept only the in-frame ones, dropping some. The sample has 100,000 or so clones, about 85% seen once; the top ten hold about 4%. The sample was peripheral blood. These receptors originate from a man aged 60 to 75 with acute or convalescent COVID-19.

This clone was observed a single time. This chain uses TRBV7-2 with TRBJ2-5; 16 bases align to TRBD2. Trimming removed 5 bases from V and 1 base from J; junction bases left unmatched: 10. This CDR3 contains 19 residues. Germline CDR1 is SGHTA and CDR2 is FQGNSA. DNA of the CDR3: TGTGCCAGCAGCCCCCTCGTTGGGACTAGCGGGGGGGCCCAAGAGACCCAGTACTTC. This codes for CASSPLVGTSGGAQETQYF.

This sequence joins TRBV7-9 and TRBJ1-2; TRBD1 matches 11 bases. This CDR3 is 15 amino acids long. V trimming: 0 bases; J trimming: 6 bases; junction bases outside the gene matches: 3. Germline V gene sequence: CDR1 SEHNR, CDR2 FQNEAQ (reference sequence). The CDR3 sequence: CASSLAGTGGDGYTF. The CDR3 nucleotides read TGTGCCAGCAGCTTAGCGGGGACAGGGGGTGATGGCTACACCTTC. Supplemented by reference TRBV7-9 and TRBJ1-2, the full variable domain reads DTGVSQNPRHKITKRGQNVTFRCDPISEHNRLYWYRQTLGQGPEFLTYFQNEAQLEKSRLLSDRFSAERPKGSFSTLEIQRTEQGDSAMYLCASSLAGTGGDGYTFGSGTRLTVV.

This chain joins TRBV19 and TRBJ2-3; 9 bases fit TRBD2. With V trimmed by 10 bases and J by 0 bases, 5 bases remained unmatched. Germline CDR1 reads LNHDA; CDR2 reads SQIVND (reference sequence). The CDR3 contains 14 residues. The CDR3 loop reads CATRLAESTDTQYF. Here the CDR3 DNA reads TGTGCCACTCGACTAGCGGAGAGCACAGATACGCAGTATTTT.

The chain links TRBV5-1 to TRBJ2-7; 9 bases agree with TRBD1. The length of the CDR3 is 14 residues. The germline CDR1 and CDR2 sequences are SGHRS and YFSETQ. After removal of 1 base from V and 11 bases from J, the junction contained 10 bases not matched to a gene. Written as DNA, the CDR3 is TGCGCCAGCAGCTTGCCAACGGGACAGGGAAGGGAGTACTTC. It codes for CASSLPTGQGREYF.

The chain has TRBV6-2 or TRBV6-3 and TRBJ2-3, with 8 bases that match TRBD2. Germline V CDR1 and CDR2: MNHEY, SVGEGT. This CDR3 spans 13 amino acids. Unmatched junction bases numbered 6, after V lost 4 bases and J lost 9 bases. Written as DNA, the CDR3 is TGTGCCAGCAGTTTTGGGCGGGAGGTCACGCAGTATTTT. This translates into CASSFGREVTQYF.

The gene calls are TRBV5-1 and TRBJ2-1, with TRBD2 matching 12 bases. The germline CDR1 and CDR2 sequences are SGHRS and YFSETQ. V shed 0 bases and J 7 bases; nucleotides not matched to a gene: 5. CDR3 length: 16 residues. The CDR3 region has the DNA TGCGCCAGCAGCTTGGATCTAGCGGGAGGGCGAAATGAGCAGTTCTTC. As protein: CASSLDLAGGRNEQFF.

The chain combines TRBV18 with TRBJ2-2, with TRBD2 matching 8 bases. CDR3 length: 16 amino acids. J was trimmed by 0 bases and V by 1 base; bases with no gene match: 1. CDR1 and CDR2 from the germline V gene are KGHSH and LQKENI. In nucleotides, the CDR3 is TGTGCCAGCTCACCACGGCGGGAGGCGAACACCGGGGAGCTGTTTTTT. Translation: CASSPRREANTGELFF.

The V call is TRBV5-4, the J call TRBJ1-2; D is unclear. This CDR3 has 13 residues. V lost 0 bases and J 3 bases, leaving 6 bases between the germline ends. The germline V gene has CDR1 SGHNT and CDR2 YYREEE (reference sequence). The CDR3 sequence: CASSLGTYYGYTF. CDR3 nucleotides: TGTGCCAGCAGCTTGGGCACTTACTATGGCTACACCTTC.

CDR3 nucleotide sequence: TGTGCCAGTACCCAGGACAGGGTAGTCACTGAAGCTTTCTTT. Its protein product is CASTQDRVVTEAFF. The chain employs TRBV19 and TRBJ1-1, with 8 bases matching TRBD1. Germline CDR1 is LNHDA and CDR2 is SQIVND (reference sequence). This CDR3 has 14 amino acids. J gave up 4 bases and V 7 bases, and 8 bases lay outside the gene matches.

The chain links TRBV19 to TRBJ2-1; 15 nucleotides align to TRBD2. The CDR3 totals 14 residues. The trim removed 7 bases at V and 12 bases at J, leaving 7 bases unmatched. CDR1 and CDR2 (germline): LNHDA, SQIVND (reference sequence). This CDR3 is CASTDGLAGGMQFF. The DNA of the CDR3 is TGTGCCAGTACCGATGGACTAGCGGGGGGGATGCAGTTCTTC.

This chain uses TRBV10-2 with TRBJ1-1; 11 bases align to TRBD1. The CDR3 extends over 14 amino acids. Trimming at V came to 6 bases and at J to 4 bases, leaving 4 bases not matched to a gene. Germline V gives CDR1 WSHSY, CDR2 SAAADI. CDR3 region: CASSGQGAGTEAFF. In DNA form, the CDR3 reads TGCGCCAGCAGCGGACAGGGGGCGGGCACTGAAGCTTTCTTT.

This rearrangement joins TRBV7-9 to TRBJ1-2; the match to TRBD1 covers 7 bases. This CDR3 is built from 10 residues. With 3 bases clipped from V and 13 bases from J, the junction kept 2 bases outside the gene matches. Germline loops: CDR1 SEHNR, CDR2 FQNEAQ (reference sequence). The CDR3 DNA reads TGTGCCAGCAGCTTGACAGGGTTCACCTTC. Encoded protein: CASSLTGFTF.

The genes are TRBV25-1 and TRBJ1-1, with D hard to call. In germline, CDR1 is MGHDK, CDR2 SYGVNS. The CDR3 totals 15 residues. The V end lost 4 bases, the J end lost 0 bases, and 12 bases lay between the germline ends. This chain's CDR3 is CASSGAGSVNTEAFF. CDR3 DNA: TGTGCCAGCAGTGGCGCCGGGAGTGTGAACACTGAAGCTTTCTTT. Full variable domain (remainder filled in from reference TRBV25-1 and TRBJ1-1): EADIYQTPRYLVIGTGKKITLECSQTMGHDKMYWYQQDPGMELHLIHYSYGVNSTEKGDLSSESTVSRIRTEHFPLTLESARPSHTSQYLCASSGAGSVNTEAFFGQGTRLTVV.

V gene TRBV6-1 combines with J gene TRBJ1-4; D ambiguous. The CDR3 spans 14 residues. The germline CDR1 and CDR2 sequences are MNHNS and SASEGT. V dropped 1 base and J dropped 8 bases, with 11 bases sitting between them. CDR3 sequence: CASSEGLPGEKLFF. As DNA, the CDR3 is TGTGCCAGCAGTGAAGGACTCCCGGGGGAAAAACTGTTTTTT.

The V gene is TRBV9, the J gene TRBJ2-3; D might be TRBD2 (6 bases). Germline CDR1 reads SGDLS; CDR2 reads YYNGEE. CDR3 length equals 15 residues. V was pared by 4 bases and J by 1 base, with 13 bases between. Written as DNA, the CDR3 is TGTGCCAGCAGCTCCCGGCGGGACGGCACAGATACGCAGTATTTT. Translation: CASSSRRDGTDTQYF.

The chain recombines TRBV7-2 with TRBJ1-6; D call uncertain. The CDR3 runs to 13 residues. Germline V gives CDR1 SGHTA, CDR2 FQGNSA. V dropped 4 bases and J dropped 5 bases, with 6 bases sitting between them. The CDR3 protein is CASSWQDNSPLHF. The CDR3 DNA reads TGTGCCAGCAGCTGGCAGGATAATTCACCCCTCCACTTT.

This sequence joins TRBV27 and TRBJ2-1; D not resolved. Trimming took 4 bases from V and 3 from J, leaving 7 bases between them. The CDR3 has 13 residues. Germline V gives CDR1 MNHEY, CDR2 SMNVEV (reference sequence). CDR3 region: CASSSYFYNEQFF. CDR3 sequence (DNA): TGTGCCAGCAGTTCGTACTTCTACAATGAGCAGTTCTTC.

V usage is TRBV4-3 and J usage is TRBJ2-3, with D tentatively TRBD2 (6 bases). There are 15 residues in the CDR3. Germline V gives CDR1 LGHNA, CDR2 YSLEER. The V end lost 4 bases, the J end lost 3 bases, and 14 bases lay between the germline ends. The CDR3 DNA reads as TGCGCCAGCAGCCCTCCGGGGGACCCGACAGATACGCAGTATTTT. Its translation is CASSPPGDPTDTQYF.